Each of the 21 T cell receptor beta chains below was sequenced from the same sample in a study of blood T cell repertoires in COVID-19. This table comes from immunoSEQ multiplex PCR, and its TCRdb copy is limited to in-frame clones, with some not included. Altogether a few hundred thousand clones are present, around nine tenths being singletons, with the ten largest covering 1.9%. Sequencing was carried out using PBMCs or T cells enriched from blood (not recorded which). These receptors all come from a woman in her sixties or seventies who had recovered from COVID-19.

J is TRBJ2-1 and V is TRBV5-5; D is unresolved. V was shortened by 1 base and J by 9 bases, with 11 bases between the two germline ends. CDR1 and CDR2 (germline): SGHKS, YYEKEE (reference sequence). The CDR3 spans 13 residues. The CDR3 coding sequence is TGTGCCAGCAGCTTGTTTTTCGCTATTGAGCAGTTCTTC. This translates into CASSLFFAIEQFF.

This clone was recorded once. The V and J genes are TRBV5-1 and TRBJ2-2; D may be TRBD2 (6 bases). V was cut by 1 base and J by 1 base, with 17 bases left in between. There are 18 residues in the CDR3. Germline V gene lookup returns CDR1 SGHRS and CDR2 YFSETQ. CDR3 loop: CASSLFPVGAGNTGELFF. The DNA of the CDR3 is TGCGCCAGCAGCTTGTTTCCCGTGGGAGCGGGGAACACCGGGGAGCTGTTTTTT.

V and J are TRBV14 and TRBJ2-4; 7 nucleotides agree with TRBD2. The CDR3 loop spans 15 amino acids. CDR1 and CDR2 (germline): SGHDN, FVKESK. V was clipped by 0 bases and J by 7 bases; unmatched bases: 6. This chain's CDR3 is CASSQEYGSGNIQYF. The CDR3 region has the DNA TGTGCCAGCAGCCAAGAGTACGGTAGCGGGAACATTCAGTACTTC.

This rearrangement joins TRBV28 to TRBJ1-2; 8 nucleotides match TRBD1. This CDR3 has 19 residues. Germline CDR1 is MDHEN and CDR2 is SYDVKM. V trimming: 4 bases; J trimming: 4 bases; junction bases outside the gene matches: 20. CDR3 region: CASSSPPGQDDPTIYGYTF. The DNA of the CDR3 is TGTGCCAGCAGTTCCCCTCCGGGACAGGATGACCCTACCATCTATGGCTACACCTTC.

This clone was seen more than once but under ten times. V usage is TRBV28 and J usage is TRBJ2-2, with TRBD1 as a possible D gene (6 bases). Trimming pared 10 bases from V and 0 bases from J, leaving 18 bases between. The CDR3 length is 16 residues. Germline V gives CDR1 MDHEN, CDR2 SYDVKM. The DNA of the CDR3 is TGTGCCACCAGCCGTCGAGGGGGACCGAACACCGGGGAGCTGTTTTTT. Encoded protein: CATSRRGGPNTGELFF.

The rearrangement links TRBV2 to TRBJ2-7, with D tentatively TRBD2 (6 bases). Germline lookup yields CDR1 SNHLY and CDR2 FYNNEI. The CDR3 has 13 residues. V gave up 10 bases and J gave up 2 bases, with 15 bases separating them. The CDR3 loop is CAIPGEGAYEQYF. In DNA, the CDR3 is TGTGCCATCCCGGGGGAAGGAGCCTACGAGCAGTACTTC.

This clone turned up a few times. V is TRBV27 and J is TRBJ1-6; 8 bases fit TRBD1. The ends lost 5 bases at V and 7 bases at J; junction bases unmatched: 10. Germline V gene sequence: CDR1 MNHEY, CDR2 SMNVEV (reference sequence). CDR3 size: 16 residues. The CDR3 coding sequence is TGTGCCAGCAGTCGACCCGACAGGGGTCGAAATTCACCCCTCCACTTT. Its protein product is CASSRPDRGRNSPLHF.

This clone has a single count. The chain combines TRBV9 with TRBJ1-4; D might be TRBD1 (6 bases). Deletions cut 3 bases from V and 8 bases from J, with 11 bases between. The CDR3 length is 13 residues. Germline CDR1 and CDR2: SGDLS and YYNGEE. CDR3 in DNA: TGTGCCAGCAGCGCAGGGGTCGGGGAAAAACTGTTTTTT. Encoded protein: CASSAGVGEKLFF.

This clone was recorded only once. The chain employs TRBV5-1 and TRBJ2-3, with 7 bases identical to TRBD2. V dropped 4 bases and J dropped 3; count of bases not matched to a gene: 11. This CDR3 is 16 amino acids long. Germline CDR1 and CDR2: SGHRS and YFSETQ. As DNA, the CDR3 is TGCGCCAGCAGCAGGGGTAGCGGGCGATTGACAGATACGCAGTATTTT. Protein product: CASSRGSGRLTDTQYF. The full variable domain, in which reference TRBV5-1 and TRBJ2-3 provide the parts outside the CDR3, is KAGVTQTPRYLIKTRGQQVTLSCSPISGHRSVSWYQQTPGQGLQFLFEYFSETQRNKGNFPGRFSGRQFSNSRSEMNVSTLELGDSALYLCASSRGSGRLTDTQYFGPGTRLTVL.

The chain joins TRBV10-2 to TRBJ2-3; D is undetermined. The CDR3 loop spans 17 amino acids. Between the trimmed V and J ends, which lost 8 bases and 0 bases, there was a span of 21 bases. Germline CDR1 WSHSY, CDR2 SAAADI. CDR3 DNA sequence: TGCGCCAGCTCGTTAGCTGCTTCAAAGTGGAGCACAGATACGCAGTATTTT. Protein sequence: CASSLAASKWSTDTQYF.

This sequence joins TRBV5-1 and TRBJ2-5; 7 bases are a match to TRBD1. CDR3 length equals 15 residues. Germline assignment: CDR1 SGHRS and CDR2 YFSETQ. The ends lost 3 bases at V and 4 bases at J; junction bases unmatched: 9. DNA for the CDR3: TGCGCCAGCAGCTCGGGACAGCTTCGTGGAGAGACCCAGTACTTC. Amino acid sequence: CASSSGQLRGETQYF. The whole variable domain, filled in from reference TRBV5-1 and TRBJ2-5, reads KAGVTQTPRYLIKTRGQQVTLSCSPISGHRSVSWYQQTPGQGLQFLFEYFSETQRNKGNFPGRFSGRQFSNSRSEMNVSTLELGDSALYLCASSSGQLRGETQYFGPGTRLLVL.

Points on this clone: This sample includes further DNA sequences coding for the same CDR3. The chain links TRBV3-1 (or the pseudogene TRBV3-2) to TRBJ1-3, with 9 positions matching TRBD1. The CDR3 is 14 amino acids. The germline V gene has CDR1 LGHDT and CDR2 YNNKEL (reference sequence). V lost 3 bases, J lost 3 bases, and 0 bases stayed unmatched. This CDR3 reads CASSQTGGGNTIYF. The CDR3, as DNA: TGTGCCAGCAGCCAGACAGGGGGTGGAAACACCATATATTTT.

The genes are TRBV7-9 and TRBJ1-1, with 7 nucleotides matching TRBD1. The CDR3 is 14 residues long. The J segment lost 4 bases and the V segment lost 2 bases, leaving 4 bases of the junction unmatched. The germline V gene encodes CDR1 SEHNR and CDR2 FQNEAQ (reference sequence). The DNA for the CDR3 is TGTGCCAGCAGCTTACGACAGGGAGGCACTGAAGCTTTCTTT. Protein product: CASSLRQGGTEAFF.

The rearrangement uses TRBV24-1 and TRBJ2-3, with 7 nucleotides matching TRBD2. Germline assignment: CDR1 KGHDR and CDR2 SFDVKD. This CDR3 has 17 amino acids. V dropped 3 bases and J dropped 3; count of bases not matched to a gene: 11. CDR3: CATSDRPSSGTTDTQYF. The DNA for the CDR3 is TGTGCCACCAGTGATCGTCCCTCTAGCGGAACTACAGATACGCAGTATTTT.

V usage is TRBV19 and J usage is TRBJ2-2, with D perhaps matching TRBD2 (5 bases). CDR3 length equals 14 residues. V was trimmed by 11 bases and J by 5 bases, leaving 18 bases between them. CDR1 is LNHDA, CDR2 SQIVND, per germline (reference sequence). This CDR3 reads CAGRGQGLTGELFF. The CDR3 DNA reads TGTGCCGGGAGAGGGCAAGGCTTAACCGGGGAGCTGTTTTTT.

The chain employs TRBV28 and TRBJ1-4; 9 nucleotides agree with TRBD1. The V and J ends lost 5 bases and 6 bases, in that order; junction bases with no gene match: 4. The V gene's germline CDR1 is MDHEN and CDR2 SYDVKM. The CDR3 consists of 14 residues. For the CDR3, the DNA is TGTGCCAGCAGTCAACAGGGGGCGGATGAAAAACTGTTTTTT. This encodes CASSQQGADEKLFF.

V gene TRBV28 combines with J gene TRBJ1-4; D possibly corresponds to TRBD1 (5 bases). V was clipped by 6 bases and J by 7 bases, with 18 bases between them. Germline V gives CDR1 MDHEN, CDR2 SYDVKM. This CDR3 is 15 amino acids long. CDR3 DNA sequence: TGTGCCAGCAGGCGCCCGGTTGGGGGGGGTGAAAAACTGTTTTTT. Amino acid sequence: CASRRPVGGGEKLFF.

The chain is built from TRBV7-2 and TRBJ1-4, with TRBD1 as a possible D gene (5 bases). The CDR3 has 15 amino acids. Germline CDR1 SGHTA, CDR2 FQGNSA. Deletions cut 5 bases from V and 5 bases from J, with 15 bases between. The CDR3, as DNA: TGTGCCAGCAGCCCGAAACAGGCTTTGAATGAAAAACTGTTTTTT. Its protein product is CASSPKQALNEKLFF. Full variable domain (missing parts from reference TRBV7-2 and TRBJ1-4): GAGVSQSPSNKVTEKGKDVELRCDPISGHTALYWYRQSLGQGLEFLIYFQGNSAPDKSGLPSDRFSAERTGGSVSTLTIQRTQQEDSAVYLCASSPKQALNEKLFFGSGTQLSVL.

V is TRBV3-1 (or the pseudogene TRBV3-2) and J is TRBJ1-3; D unresolved. CDR3 size: 15 residues. V shed 1 base and J shed 0 bases, with 7 bases lying between them. Per the germline V gene, CDR1 is LGHDT and CDR2 is YNNKEL (reference sequence). The CDR3: CASSQVYLSGNTIYF. The DNA for the CDR3 is TGTGCCAGCAGCCAAGTCTACCTCTCTGGAAACACCATATATTTT.

The chain joins TRBV13 to TRBJ1-1; weak D call: TRBD1 (5 bases). The germline V gene has CDR1 PRHDT and CDR2 FYEKMQ (reference sequence). The CDR3 runs to 13 residues. V lost 3 bases and J 1 base, leaving 6 bases between the germline ends. The CDR3 DNA reads TGTGCCAGCAGCTTGGGGGGGAACACTGAAGCTTTCTTT. Its protein product is CASSLGGNTEAFF.

V usage is TRBV20-1 and J usage is TRBJ2-7, with D perhaps TRBD2 (5 bases). Germline loops: CDR1 DFQATT, CDR2 SNEGSKA (reference sequence). Trimming cost V 3 bases and J 4 bases, with 7 bases left between them. This CDR3 spans 11 amino acids. CDR3 residues: CSASRLYEQYF. DNA for the CDR3: TGCAGTGCTAGTAGACTATACGAGCAGTACTTC.